The clone carrying this TCR beta chain was recorded only once. The antigen is unknown. The data are from a study of identical twins. Findings and caveats of the study: Out-of-frame beta sequences exhibited a weaker degree of excess twin sharing. Insertions ran lower in abundant cord blood beta clonotypes, though not in memory repertoires.

The CDR3 has 15 residues. With 2 bases removed from V and 3 bases from J, the gap between germline ends came to 8 bases. CDR1 and CDR2 from the germline V gene are MNHEY and SMNVEV (reference sequence). One entry per CDR3 protein, called by TCRdb with MiXCR from the 5' RACE reads. The sample lists 250,000 or so distinct CDR3 sequences, approximately 7% occurring once. This sample was shared with a second study, whose subject was yellow fever vaccine responses in identical twins. That work adds: Twins' vaccine T cell responses reportedly seemed partly convergent and partly personalized.

Sequencing was carried out using memory (CD45RO+) T cells sorted from blood. The chain combines TRBV27 with TRBJ2-6; D gene ambiguous. The sequence came from a woman aged 18-35 years in good health. In DNA form, the CDR3 reads TGTGCCAGCAGTTTAGAAGGGTTTGGGGCCAACGTCCTGACTTTC. Residues: CASSLEGFGANVLTF.